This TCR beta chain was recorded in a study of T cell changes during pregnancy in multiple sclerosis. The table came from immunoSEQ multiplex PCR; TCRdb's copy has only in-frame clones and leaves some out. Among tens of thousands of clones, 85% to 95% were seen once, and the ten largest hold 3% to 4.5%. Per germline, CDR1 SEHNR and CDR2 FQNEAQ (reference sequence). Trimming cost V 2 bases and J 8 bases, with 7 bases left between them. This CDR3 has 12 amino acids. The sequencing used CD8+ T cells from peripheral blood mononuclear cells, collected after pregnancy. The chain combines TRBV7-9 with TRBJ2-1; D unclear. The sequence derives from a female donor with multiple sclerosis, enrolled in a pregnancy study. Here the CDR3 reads CASSLQAYEQFF. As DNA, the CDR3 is TGTGCCAGCAGCTTACAGGCCTATGAGCAGTTCTTC.